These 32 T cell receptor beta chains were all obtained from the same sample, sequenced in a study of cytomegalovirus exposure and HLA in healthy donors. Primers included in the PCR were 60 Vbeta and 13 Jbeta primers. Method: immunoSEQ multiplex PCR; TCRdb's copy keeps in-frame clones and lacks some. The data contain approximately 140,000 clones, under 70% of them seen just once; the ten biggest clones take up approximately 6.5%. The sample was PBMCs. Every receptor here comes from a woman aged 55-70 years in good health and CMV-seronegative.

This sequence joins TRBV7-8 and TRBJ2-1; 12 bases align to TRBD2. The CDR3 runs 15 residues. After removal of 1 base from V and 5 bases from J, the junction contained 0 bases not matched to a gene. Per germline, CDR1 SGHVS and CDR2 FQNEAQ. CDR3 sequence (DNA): TGTGCCAGCAGCTTAGGGACTAGCGGGAACAATGAGCAGTTCTTC. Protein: CASSLGTSGNNEQFF.

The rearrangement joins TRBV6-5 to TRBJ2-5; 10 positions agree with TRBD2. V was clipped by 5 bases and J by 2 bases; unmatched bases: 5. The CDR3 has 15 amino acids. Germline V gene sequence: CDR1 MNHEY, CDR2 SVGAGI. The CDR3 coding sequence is TGTGCCAGCAGTACCCCGACTAGCGGGCAAGAGACCCAGTACTTC. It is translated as CASSTPTSGQETQYF.

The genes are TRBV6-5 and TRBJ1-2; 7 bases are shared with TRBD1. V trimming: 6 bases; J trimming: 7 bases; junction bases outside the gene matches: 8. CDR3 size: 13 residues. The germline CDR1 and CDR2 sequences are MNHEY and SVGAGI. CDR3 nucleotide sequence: TGTGCCAGCAGCCTCCGACAGGGCGGTGGCTACACCTTC. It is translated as CASSLRQGGGYTF.

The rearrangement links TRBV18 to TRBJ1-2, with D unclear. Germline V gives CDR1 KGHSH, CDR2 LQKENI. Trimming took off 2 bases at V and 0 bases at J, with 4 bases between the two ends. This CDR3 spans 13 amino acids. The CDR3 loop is CASSPGPNYGYTF. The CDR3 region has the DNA TGTGCCAGCTCACCAGGGCCTAACTATGGCTACACCTTC. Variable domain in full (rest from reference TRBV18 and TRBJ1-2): NAGVMQNPRHLVRRRGQEARLRCSPMKGHSHVYWYRQLPEEGLKFMVYLQKENIIDESGMPKERFSAEFPKEGPSILRIQQVVRGDSAAYFCASSPGPNYGYTFGSGTRLTVV.

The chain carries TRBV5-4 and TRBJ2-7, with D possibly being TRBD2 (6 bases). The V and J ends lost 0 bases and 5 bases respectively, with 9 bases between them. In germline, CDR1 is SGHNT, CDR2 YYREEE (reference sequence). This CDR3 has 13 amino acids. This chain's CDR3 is CASSLEAGNEQYF. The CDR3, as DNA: TGTGCCAGCAGCTTGGAGGCGGGGAACGAGCAGTACTTC.

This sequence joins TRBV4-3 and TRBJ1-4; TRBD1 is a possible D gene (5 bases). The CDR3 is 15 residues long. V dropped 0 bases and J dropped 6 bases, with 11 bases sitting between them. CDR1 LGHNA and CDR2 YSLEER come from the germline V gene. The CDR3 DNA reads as TGCGCCAGCAGCCAAGAAGGGGCGGGGGATGAAAAACTGTTTTTT. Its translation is CASSQEGAGDEKLFF.

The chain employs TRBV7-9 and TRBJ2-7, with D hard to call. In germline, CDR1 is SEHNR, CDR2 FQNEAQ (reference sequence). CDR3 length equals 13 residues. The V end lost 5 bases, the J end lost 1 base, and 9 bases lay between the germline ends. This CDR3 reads CASSPSLSYEQYF. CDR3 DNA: TGTGCCAGCAGCCCCTCCCTATCCTACGAGCAGTACTTC. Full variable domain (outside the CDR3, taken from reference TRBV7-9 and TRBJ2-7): DTGVSQNPRHKITKRGQNVTFRCDPISEHNRLYWYRQTLGQGPEFLTYFQNEAQLEKSRLLSDRFSAERPKGSFSTLEIQRTEQGDSAMYLCASSPSLSYEQYFGPGTRLTVT.

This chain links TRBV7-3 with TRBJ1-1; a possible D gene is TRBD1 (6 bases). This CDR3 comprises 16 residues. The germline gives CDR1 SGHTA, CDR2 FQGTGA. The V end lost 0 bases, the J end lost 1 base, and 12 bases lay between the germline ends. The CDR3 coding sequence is TGTGCCAGCAGCTTAACCGGGGGGCGGGGGAACACTGAAGCTTTCTTT. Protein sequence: CASSLTGGRGNTEAFF.

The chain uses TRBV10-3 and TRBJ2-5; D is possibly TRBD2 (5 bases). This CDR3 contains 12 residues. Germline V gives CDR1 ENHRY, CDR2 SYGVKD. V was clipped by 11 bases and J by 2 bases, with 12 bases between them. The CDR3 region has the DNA TGTGCCGCCGGACTCAGTCAAGAGACCCAGTACTTC. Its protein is CAAGLSQETQYF.

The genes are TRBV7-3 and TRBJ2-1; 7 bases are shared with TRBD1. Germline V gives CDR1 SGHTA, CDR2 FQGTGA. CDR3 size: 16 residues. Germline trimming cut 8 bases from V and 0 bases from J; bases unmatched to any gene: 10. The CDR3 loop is CASSRTGGSSYNEQFF. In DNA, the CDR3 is TGTGCCAGCTCTCGGACAGGTGGTTCCTCCTACAATGAGCAGTTCTTC.

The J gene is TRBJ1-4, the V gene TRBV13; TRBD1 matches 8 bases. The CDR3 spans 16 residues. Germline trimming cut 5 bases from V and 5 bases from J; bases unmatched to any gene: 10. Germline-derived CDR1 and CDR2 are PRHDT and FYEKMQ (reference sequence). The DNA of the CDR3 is TGTGCCAGCAGCGCACGGACAGGGTCAGGGAATGAAAAACTGTTTTTT. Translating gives CASSARTGSGNEKLFF.

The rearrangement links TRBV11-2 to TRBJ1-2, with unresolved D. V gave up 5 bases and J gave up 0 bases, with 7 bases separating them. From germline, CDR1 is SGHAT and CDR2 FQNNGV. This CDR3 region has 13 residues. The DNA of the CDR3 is TGTGCCAGCAGCGCCCGGGCTAACTATGGCTACACCTTC. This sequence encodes CASSARANYGYTF.

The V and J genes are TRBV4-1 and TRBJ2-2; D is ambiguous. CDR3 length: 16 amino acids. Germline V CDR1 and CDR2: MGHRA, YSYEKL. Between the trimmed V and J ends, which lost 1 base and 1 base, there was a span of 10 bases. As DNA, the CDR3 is TGCGCCAGCAGCCAAGTTCTTGACAAGAACACCGGGGAGCTGTTTTTT. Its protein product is CASSQVLDKNTGELFF.

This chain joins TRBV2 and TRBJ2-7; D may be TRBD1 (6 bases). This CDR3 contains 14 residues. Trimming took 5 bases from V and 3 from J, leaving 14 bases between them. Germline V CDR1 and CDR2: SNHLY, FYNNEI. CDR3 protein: CASSFEGQSYEQYF. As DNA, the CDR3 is TGTGCCAGCAGTTTTGAAGGACAGAGCTACGAGCAGTACTTC.

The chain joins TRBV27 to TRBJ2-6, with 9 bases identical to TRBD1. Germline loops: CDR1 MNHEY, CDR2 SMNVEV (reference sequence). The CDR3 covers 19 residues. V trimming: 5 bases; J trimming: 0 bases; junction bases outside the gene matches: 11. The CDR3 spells CASSGATGGAYSGANVLTF. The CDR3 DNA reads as TGTGCCAGCAGTGGGGCAACAGGGGGCGCTTACTCTGGGGCCAACGTCCTGACTTTC.

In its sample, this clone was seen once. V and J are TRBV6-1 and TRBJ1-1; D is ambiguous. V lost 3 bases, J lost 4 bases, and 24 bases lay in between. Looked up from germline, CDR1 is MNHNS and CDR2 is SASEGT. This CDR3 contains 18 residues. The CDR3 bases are TGTGCCAGCAGTGATTTTCCCTTTGGAGGGAGTGGGAGCACTGAAGCTTTCTTT. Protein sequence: CASSDFPFGGSGSTEAFF.

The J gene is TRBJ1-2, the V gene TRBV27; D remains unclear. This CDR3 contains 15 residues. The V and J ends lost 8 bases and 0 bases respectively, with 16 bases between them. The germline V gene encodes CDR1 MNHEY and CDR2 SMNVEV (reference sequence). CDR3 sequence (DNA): TGTGCCAGCGCGCGGGGAAGAGGAACTAACTATGGCTACACCTTC. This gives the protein CASARGRGTNYGYTF.

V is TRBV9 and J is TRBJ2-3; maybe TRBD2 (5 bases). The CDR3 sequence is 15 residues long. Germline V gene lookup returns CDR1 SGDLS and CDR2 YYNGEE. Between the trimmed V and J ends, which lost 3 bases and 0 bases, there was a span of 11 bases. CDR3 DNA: TGTGCCAGCAGCGGGAGCGGAACTAGCACAGATACGCAGTATTTT. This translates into CASSGSGTSTDTQYF. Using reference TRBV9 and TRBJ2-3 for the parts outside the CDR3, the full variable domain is DSGVTQTPKHLITATGQRVTLRCSPRSGDLSVYWYQQSLDQGLQFLIQYYNGEERAKGNILERFSAQQFPDLHSELNLSSLELGDSALYFCASSGSGTSTDTQYFGPGTRLTVL.

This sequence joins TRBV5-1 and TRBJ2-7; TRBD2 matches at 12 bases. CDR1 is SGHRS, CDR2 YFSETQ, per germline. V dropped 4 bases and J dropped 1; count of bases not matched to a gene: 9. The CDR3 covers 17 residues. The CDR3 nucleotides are TGCGCCAGCAGCGCCAGGACTAGCGGGACCGTATCCTACGAGCAGTACTTC. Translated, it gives CASSARTSGTVSYEQYF.

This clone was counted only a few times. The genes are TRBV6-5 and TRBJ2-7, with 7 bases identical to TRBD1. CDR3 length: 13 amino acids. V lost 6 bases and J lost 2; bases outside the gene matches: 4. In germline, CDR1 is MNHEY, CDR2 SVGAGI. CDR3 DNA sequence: TGTGCCAGCAGACGGGACAGCCCCTACGAGCAGTACTTC. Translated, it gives CASRRDSPYEQYF.

The CDR3 bases are TGCAGCGTTGAAGCAGGGGGAGAGACCCAGTACTTC. It encodes CSVEAGGETQYF. This sequence joins TRBV29-1 and TRBJ2-5; 7 bases align to TRBD1. This CDR3 has 12 amino acids. Per germline, CDR1 SQVTM and CDR2 ANQGSEA. V was pared by 1 base and J by 4 bases, with 0 bases of the junction left unmatched.

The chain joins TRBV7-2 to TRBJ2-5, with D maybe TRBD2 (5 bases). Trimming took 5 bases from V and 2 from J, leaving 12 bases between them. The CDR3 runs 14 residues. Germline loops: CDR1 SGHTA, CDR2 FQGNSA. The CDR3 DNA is TGTGCCAGCAGCAGAACGGGATTTCAAGAGACCCAGTACTTC. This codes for CASSRTGFQETQYF. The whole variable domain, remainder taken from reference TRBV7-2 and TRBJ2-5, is GAGVSQSPSNKVTEKGKDVELRCDPISGHTALYWYRQSLGQGLEFLIYFQGNSAPDKSGLPSDRFSAERTGGSVSTLTIQRTQQEDSAVYLCASSRTGFQETQYFGPGTRLLVL.

The CDR3 region is CASAPTGTNEKLFF. The CDR3 DNA reads TGCGCCAGCGCCCCGACAGGGACTAATGAAAAACTGTTTTTT. V and J are TRBV5-1 and TRBJ1-4, with 7 positions matching TRBD1. Germline CDR1 reads SGHRS; CDR2 reads YFSETQ. The J segment lost 2 bases and the V segment lost 7 bases, leaving 5 bases of the junction unmatched. The CDR3 is 14 amino acids.

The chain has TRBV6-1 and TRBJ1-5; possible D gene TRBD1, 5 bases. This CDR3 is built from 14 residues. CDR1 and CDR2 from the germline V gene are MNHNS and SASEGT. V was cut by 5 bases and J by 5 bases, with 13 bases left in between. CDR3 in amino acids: CASSSGGLDQPQHF. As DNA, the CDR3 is TGTGCCAGCAGTTCCGGGGGACTGGATCAGCCCCAGCATTTT.

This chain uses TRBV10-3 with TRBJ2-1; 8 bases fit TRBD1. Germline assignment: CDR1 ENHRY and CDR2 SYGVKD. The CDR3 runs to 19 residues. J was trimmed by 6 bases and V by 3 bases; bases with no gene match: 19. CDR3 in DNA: TGTGCCATCAGTGAAAGGGGGGCAGGGGGCTATCAGAAGGGCAATGAGCAGTTCTTC. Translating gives CAISERGAGGYQKGNEQFF.

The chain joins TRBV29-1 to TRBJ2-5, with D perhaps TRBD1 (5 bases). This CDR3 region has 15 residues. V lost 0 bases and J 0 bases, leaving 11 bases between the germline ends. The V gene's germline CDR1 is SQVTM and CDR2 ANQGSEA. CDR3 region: CSVEDPRANQETQYF. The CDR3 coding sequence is TGCAGCGTTGAAGATCCCAGGGCGAACCAAGAGACCCAGTACTTC. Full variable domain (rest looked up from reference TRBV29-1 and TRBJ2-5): SAVISQKPSRDICQRGTSLTIQCQVDSQVTMMFWYRQQPGQSLTLIATANQGSEATYESGFVIDKFPISRPNLTFSTLTVSNMSPEDSSIYLCSVEDPRANQETQYFGPGTRLLVL.

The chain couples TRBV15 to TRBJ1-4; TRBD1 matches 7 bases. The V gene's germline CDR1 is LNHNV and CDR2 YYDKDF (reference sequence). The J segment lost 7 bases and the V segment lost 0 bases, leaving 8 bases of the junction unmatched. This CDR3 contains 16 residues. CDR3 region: CATSRETGPAGEKLFF. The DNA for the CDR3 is TGTGCCACCAGCAGAGAGACAGGGCCGGCAGGTGAAAAACTGTTTTTT.

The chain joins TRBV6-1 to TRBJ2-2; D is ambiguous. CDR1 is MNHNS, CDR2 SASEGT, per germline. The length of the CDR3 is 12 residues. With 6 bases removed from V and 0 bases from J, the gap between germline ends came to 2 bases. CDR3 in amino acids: CASSTNTGELFF. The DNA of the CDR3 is TGTGCCAGCAGCACGAACACCGGGGAGCTGTTTTTT.

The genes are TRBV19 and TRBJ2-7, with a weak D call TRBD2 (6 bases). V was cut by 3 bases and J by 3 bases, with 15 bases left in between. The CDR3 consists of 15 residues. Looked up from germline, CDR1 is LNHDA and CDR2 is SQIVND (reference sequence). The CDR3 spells CASSIRLVKDYEQYF. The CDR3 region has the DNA TGTGCCAGTAGTATTCGACTAGTTAAGGACTACGAGCAGTACTTC.

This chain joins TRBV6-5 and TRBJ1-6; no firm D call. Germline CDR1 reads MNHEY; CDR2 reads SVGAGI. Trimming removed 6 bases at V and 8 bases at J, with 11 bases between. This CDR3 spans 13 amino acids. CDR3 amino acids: CASRSPGDSPLHF. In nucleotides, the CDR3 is TGTGCCAGCAGGAGCCCCGGAGATTCACCCCTCCACTTT.

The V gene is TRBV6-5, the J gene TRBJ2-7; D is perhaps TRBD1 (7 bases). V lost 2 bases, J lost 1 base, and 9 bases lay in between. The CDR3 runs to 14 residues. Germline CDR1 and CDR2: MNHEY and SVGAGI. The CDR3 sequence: CASSYAGQSYEQYF. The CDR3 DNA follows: TGTGCCAGCAGTTACGCGGGACAGTCCTACGAGCAGTACTTC.

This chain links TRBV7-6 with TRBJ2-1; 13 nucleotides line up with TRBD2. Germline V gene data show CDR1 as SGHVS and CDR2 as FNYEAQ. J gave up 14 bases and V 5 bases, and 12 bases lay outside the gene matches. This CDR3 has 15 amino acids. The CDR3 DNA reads TGTGCCAGCAGCCCGGGACTAGCGGGGACCCTAAGGAAGTTCTTC. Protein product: CASSPGLAGTLRKFF.